This T cell receptor beta chain was observed in a study of blood T cell repertoires in COVID-19. Study-level information: In each case, the material was cDNA or gDNA derived from T cells, B-cell-depleted T cells, or PBMCs.

The method was immunoSEQ multiplex PCR; TCRdb's version includes in-frame clones alone and lacks a portion of them. This table holds approximately 69,000 clones, about 86% found once. The TCR originated in a human donor in a cohort sampled during active COVID-19. The sequenced sample was peripheral blood.

The CDR3 sequence: CASSVKTGDGEAFF. The CDR3, as DNA: TGTGCCAGCAGCGTAAAAACAGGGGATGGTGAAGCTTTCTTT. The rearrangement joins TRBV13 to TRBJ1-1; TRBD1 agrees at 7 bases. The CDR3 totals 14 residues. Looked up from germline, CDR1 is PRHDT and CDR2 is FYEKMQ (reference sequence). V was clipped by 5 bases and J by 7 bases; unmatched bases: 10.